These T cell receptor beta chains were read from a single sample in a study of blood T cell repertoires in COVID-19. TCRdb's copy holds only in-frame clones and misses some; the assay was immunoSEQ multiplex PCR. The top ten hold 10% to 15% of the sample, which has about 160,000 clones, approximately 80% seen once. Sample: peripheral blood. Receptors originate from a man aged 70-80 years who had recovered from COVID-19. Both conserved end residues are part of each CDR3. The order of the fields is clone size, CDR3 length, V gene, D gene, J gene, CDR3 DNA, CDR3 protein. D genes are given only for firm matches. Clone size is given for some rows only: seen once, a few or many times, or a class if the clone is expanded.

>.|14|TRBV6-5|.|TRBJ2-7
TGTGCCAGCAGGCTCCCGGGAGTTAAACCCGAGCAGTACTTC
CASRLPGVKPEQYF
>.|16|TRBV9|TRBD2|TRBJ2-1
TGTGCCAGCAGCGTTACTAGCGGGAGACCCTACAATGAGCAGTTCTTC
CASSVTSGRPYNEQFF
>.|15|TRBV19|.|TRBJ2-3
TGTGCCAGTAGTATAAATCGAGGTGCCACAGATACGCAGTATTTT
CASSINRGATDTQYF
>.|11|TRBV20-1|.|TRBJ2-5
TGCAGTGCTATAGTCAAAGAGACCCAGTACTTC
CSAIVKETQYF
>.|16|TRBV5-1|TRBD1|TRBJ1-3
TGCGCCAGCAGCCCAGGGGGGCAGGGAGCTGGAAACACCATATATTTT
CASSPGGQGAGNTIYF
>.|14|TRBV18|.|TRBJ1-3
TGTGCCAGCTCACCGACAAACTCTGGAAACACCATATATTTT
CASSPTNSGNTIYF
>.|17|TRBV10-1|.|TRBJ2-3
TGCGCCAGCAGTGAGGGACAGTCGGCTCCACACACAGATACGCAGTATTTT
CASSEGQSAPHTDTQYF
>once|15|TRBV5-1|TRBD1|TRBJ2-1
TGCGCCAGCAGCTTGGGCCAGGGGGAGTACAATGAGCAGTTCTTC
CASSLGQGEYNEQFF
>few|14|TRBV2|.|TRBJ1-1
TGTGCCAGCAGTGATTGGGACATGAACACTGAAGCTTTCTTT
CASSDWDMNTEAFF
>.|13|TRBV5-1|TRBD1|TRBJ2-7
TGCGCCAGCAAAATAGACAGGGCCAACGAGCAGTACTTC
CASKIDRANEQYF
>.|13|TRBV12-3/TRBV12-4|TRBD1|TRBJ2-2
TGTGCCAGCAGATCCTCAGGGGGTTGGGAGCTGTTTTTT
CASRSSGGWELFF
>.|14|TRBV5-4|TRBD2|TRBJ2-5
TGTGCCAGCAGCTTGGACCGGGGGGGAGAGACCCAGTACTTC
CASSLDRGGETQYF
>.|15|TRBV6-5|.|TRBJ2-2
TGTGCCAGCACCCAGTACAGGGCGAACACCGGGGAGCTGTTTTTT
CASTQYRANTGELFF
>.|20|TRBV19|TRBD2|TRBJ2-3
TGTGCCAGTAGTATAGAATTATGGAGTACTAGCGGGAGGAGCACAGATACGCAGTATTTT
CASSIELWSTSGRSTDTQYF
>few|13|TRBV28|TRBD2|TRBJ2-7
TGTGCCAGCAGGACTAGCGGAAACTACGAGCAGTACTTC
CASRTSGNYEQYF
>.|17|TRBV11-2|TRBD2|TRBJ2-3
TGTGCCAGCAGCTTCCCGTACGGGACTAGCCTGGCAGATACGCAGTATTTT
CASSFPYGTSLADTQYF
>.|17|TRBV18|TRBD1|TRBJ1-1
TGTGCCAGCTCACCTGGGACAGGGAAGGGATCGAACACTGAAGCTTTCTTT
CASSPGTGKGSNTEAFF
>.|16|TRBV4-3|.|TRBJ2-2
TGCGCCAGCAGCCAAGATTTTGCGGGGAACACCGGGGAGCTGTTTTTT
CASSQDFAGNTGELFF
>.|16|TRBV24-1|TRBD2|TRBJ2-5
TGTGCCACCAGTGAGGGTCCGGCGGGAGGTCAAGAGACCCAGTACTTC
CATSEGPAGGQETQYF
>.|17|TRBV7-2|TRBD1|TRBJ2-7
TGTGCCAGCAGCCCCGGGACAGGTCTTGGTGGCGAATACGAGCAGTACTTC
CASSPGTGLGGEYEQYF
>few|16|TRBV4-1|TRBD2|TRBJ2-2
TGCGCCAGCAGCCAAGAAGCGGGAGCGAACACCGGGGAGCTGTTTTTT
CASSQEAGANTGELFF
>once|15|TRBV9|TRBD2|TRBJ2-7
TGTGCCAGCAGCGTAGAAGAGCGGGGGCCCTACGAGCAGTACTTC
CASSVEERGPYEQYF
>.|15|TRBV19|TRBD2|TRBJ2-1
TGTGCCAGTGCAGGTCTTGCGGGAGGATACAATGAGCAGTTCTTC
CASAGLAGGYNEQFF
>.|11|TRBV5-1|.|TRBJ2-7
TGCGCCAGCAGCTCGAACAGGGAGCAGTACTTC
CASSSNREQYF
>.|15|TRBV11-1|.|TRBJ2-3
TGTGCCAGCAGCTTAGAAGGGACTAGCACAGATACGCAGTATTTT
CASSLEGTSTDTQYF
>.|15|TRBV15|.|TRBJ1-3
TGTGCCACCAGCAGAGATCGGTTCGAGGGAAACACCATATATTTT
CATSRDRFEGNTIYF
>.|13|TRBV5-1|.|TRBJ2-7
TGCGCCAGCAGCGACGTCACGGCGCGGGAGCAGTACTTC
CASSDVTAREQYF
>.|18|TRBV6-1|.|TRBJ2-7
TGTGCCAGCAGTGAAGCGTCTTACCGGGACTCTCTCTCCTACGAGCAGTACTTC
CASSEASYRDSLSYEQYF
>.|14|TRBV7-2|TRBD2|TRBJ2-7
TGTGCCAGCAGCTTACTACTAGCGGTGGAAGAGCAGTACTTC
CASSLLLAVEEQYF
>.|16|TRBV4-2|TRBD2|TRBJ2-1
TGTGCCAGCAGCCAAGGAACTAGCGGAAGATACAATGAGCAGTTCTTC
CASSQGTSGRYNEQFF
>.|11|TRBV28|.|TRBJ2-1
TGTGCCAGCAGTTTACGGTATGAGCAGTTCTTC
CASSLRYEQFF
>.|14|TRBV29-1|TRBD1|TRBJ2-1
TGCAGCGTTAGGAACAGGGGAGTTAGGAATGAGCAGTTCTTC
CSVRNRGVRNEQFF
>.|15|TRBV7-9|TRBD1|TRBJ2-7
TGTGCCAGCAGCCCACGGGGGACAGGGCGGCGCGAGCAGTACTTC
CASSPRGTGRREQYF
>.|15|TRBV7-9|.|TRBJ2-7
TGTGCCAGCAGCGGGGGACTCGAGAGCTCCTACGAGCAGTACTTC
CASSGGLESSYEQYF
>few|13|TRBV28|.|TRBJ1-2
TGTGCCAGCAGCGACTCAACTAACTATGGCTACACCTTC
CASSDSTNYGYTF
>.|15|TRBV6-5|.|TRBJ2-6
TGTGCCAGCACCCTTCTGGCCTCTGGGGCCAACGTCCTGACTTTC
CASTLLASGANVLTF
>.|16|TRBV6-2/TRBV6-3|TRBD1|TRBJ2-1
TGTGCCAGCAGTTACGGGACAGACTCCTGGGGCAATGAGCAGTTCTTC
CASSYGTDSWGNEQFF
>.|13|TRBV5-1|.|TRBJ1-2
TGCGCCAGCAGCTTGCTGGGAGAATATGGCTACACCTTC
CASSLLGEYGYTF
>.|15|TRBV6-5|TRBD1|TRBJ1-2
TGTGCCAGCAGTTACAGACAGGGTTCCGTGAAAGGCTACACCTTC
CASSYRQGSVKGYTF
>.|16|TRBV5-1|TRBD1|TRBJ2-1
TGCGCCAGCAGCCCTAGGGGGCCAGGGTATAGGAATGAGCAGTTCTTC
CASSPRGPGYRNEQFF